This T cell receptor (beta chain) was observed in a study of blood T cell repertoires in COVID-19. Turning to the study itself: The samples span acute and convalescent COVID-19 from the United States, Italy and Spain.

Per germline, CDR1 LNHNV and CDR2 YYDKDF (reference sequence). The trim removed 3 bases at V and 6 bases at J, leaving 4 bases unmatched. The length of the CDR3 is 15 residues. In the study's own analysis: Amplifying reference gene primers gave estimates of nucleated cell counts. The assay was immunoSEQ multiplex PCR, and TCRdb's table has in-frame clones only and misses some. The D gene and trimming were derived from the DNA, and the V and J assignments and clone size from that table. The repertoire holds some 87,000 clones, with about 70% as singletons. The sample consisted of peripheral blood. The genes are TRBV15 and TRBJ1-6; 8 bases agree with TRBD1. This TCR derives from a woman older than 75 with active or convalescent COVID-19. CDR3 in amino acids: CATSRATGGNSPLHF. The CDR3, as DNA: TGTGCCACCAGCAGGGCTACAGGGGGTAATTCACCCCTCCACTTT.